One sample yielded the 12 T cell receptor beta chains listed below, sequenced in a study of Graves' ophthalmopathy and Graves' hyperthyroidism. RNA transcripts yielded amplified TCR beta CDR3 regions. First-round RT-PCR with HTBI primers preceded a second-round multiplex PCR. MiXCR was run by TCRdb on the multiplex PCR reads, yielding one entry per CDR3 protein. The sample lists about 160,000 distinct CDR3 sequences, 30% to 45% occurring once. The sample taken for sequencing was peripheral blood. These receptors were obtained from a middle-aged woman with Graves' ophthalmopathy.

The gene calls are TRBV11-2 and TRBJ2-5; TRBD1 matches 7 bases. CDR3 length equals 13 residues. CDR1 and CDR2 (germline): SGHAT, FQNNGV. The V gene end was trimmed by 0 bases and the J gene end by 7 bases; junction bases not matched to a gene: 2. The CDR3 bases are TGTGCCAGCAGCTTAGAGTCAGGGGGGACCCAGTACTTC. This sequence encodes CASSLESGGTQYF.

The chain couples TRBV6-1 to TRBJ2-5, with D perhaps being TRBD1 or TRBD2 (5 bases each). V was pared by 2 bases and J by 2 bases, with 9 bases between. Looked up from germline, CDR1 is MNHNS and CDR2 is SASEGT. The CDR3 has 14 amino acids. The CDR3 coding sequence is TGTGCCAGCAGTGAATGGGGGATTCAAGAGACCCAGTACTTC. Encoded protein: CASSEWGIQETQYF.

The CDR3 is CARYEPTNTGELFF. The CDR3 coding sequence is TGTGCCCGCTACGAGCCGACGAACACCGGGGAGCTGTTTTTT. This sequence joins TRBV6-7 and TRBJ2-2; D gene uncertain. TRBV6-7 qualifies as an ORF whose function is uncertain. V lost 11 bases to trimming and J lost 0 bases, with 13 bases between them. The length of the CDR3 is 14 residues.

This rearrangement joins TRBV12-3 or TRBV12-4 to TRBJ1-1; D call uncertain. Trimming left V 7 bases short and J 1 base short, with 16 bases between. The CDR3 extends over 15 amino acids. DNA of the CDR3: TGTGCCAGCAACCCCATAGGGCCCCAGAACACTGAAGCTTTCTTT. Its translation: CASNPIGPQNTEAFF.

V usage is TRBV24-1 and J usage is TRBJ1-2; D unclear. Trimming took 5 bases from V and 4 from J, leaving 7 bases between them. CDR3 size: 12 residues. Per the germline V gene, CDR1 is KGHDR and CDR2 is SFDVKD. CDR3 sequence: CATSAGSYGYTF. CDR3 DNA: TGTGCCACCAGTGCGGGAAGCTATGGCTACACCTTC.

This clonotype has at least ten counts. Germline and junction disagree at one end, which may indicate a read error. The V and J genes are TRBV3-1 and TRBJ1-1; 11 bases align to TRBD1. The CDR3 covers 13 residues. Germline CDR1 LGHDT, CDR2 YNNKEL (reference sequence). In nucleotides, the CDR3 is TGTGCCAGCAGCCAAGGACCCGGGACAGGGGGTAAATTT. This encodes CASSQGPGTGGKF.

This clonotype was seen many times. V usage is TRBV5-1 and J usage is TRBJ2-3, with TRBD1 as a possible D gene (7 bases). This CDR3 contains 16 residues. Trimming shortened V by 4 bases and J by 2 bases, and 17 bases separated the two germline ends. Germline-derived CDR1 and CDR2 are SGHRS and YFSETQ. The CDR3, as DNA: TGCGCCAGCAGCGGCGGGACAGCAGGTCCCACAGATACGCAGTATTTT. It specifies CASSGGTAGPTDTQYF. The whole variable domain, filled in from reference TRBV5-1 and TRBJ2-3, reads KAGVTQTPRYLIKTRGQQVTLSCSPISGHRSVSWYQQTPGQGLQFLFEYFSETQRNKGNFPGRFSGRQFSNSRSEMNVSTLELGDSALYLCASSGGTAGPTDTQYFGPGTRLTVL.

This clonotype was found many times. The chain is built from TRBV28 and TRBJ2-2, with TRBD1 identical over 8 bases. Per the germline V gene, CDR1 is MDHEN and CDR2 is SYDVKM. V shed 6 bases and J 2 bases; nucleotides not matched to a gene: 8. The CDR3 length is 16 residues. CDR3 protein: CASRPDRGGNTGELFF. CDR3 sequence (DNA): TGTGCCAGCAGACCTGACAGGGGAGGTAACACCGGGGAGCTGTTTTTT. Complete variable domain (other parts from reference TRBV28 and TRBJ2-2): DVKVTQSSRYLVKRTGEKVFLECVQDMDHENMFWYRQDPGLGLRLIYFSYDVKMKEKGDIPEGYSVSREKKERFSLILESASTNQTSMYLCASRPDRGGNTGELFFGEGSRLTVL.

This clonotype has at least ten counts. The V gene is TRBV5-1, the J gene TRBJ2-7; the D call may be TRBD1 or TRBD2 (6 bases each). CDR3 size: 13 residues. Trimming removed 8 bases from V and 4 bases from J, with 16 bases in between. Germline assignment: CDR1 SGHRS and CDR2 YFSETQ. In DNA, the CDR3 is TGCGCCAGTACCACGGGGGCTGGTTACGAGCAGTACTTC. This translates into CASTTGAGYEQYF.

This clonotype was found many times. The V and J genes are TRBV6-1 and TRBJ1-1, with D perhaps matching TRBD1 (6 bases). The CDR3 length is 13 residues. Between the trimmed V and J ends, which lost 7 bases and 3 bases, there was a span of 12 bases. Germline lookup yields CDR1 MNHNS and CDR2 SASEGT. The CDR3 DNA reads as TGTGCCAGCACCCGGGGGCAGGACACTGAAGCTTTCTTT. It translates to CASTRGQDTEAFF.

There are a few counts of this clonotype. The rearrangement links TRBV7-2 to TRBJ2-2; no firm D call. Germline V gene sequence: CDR1 SGHTA, CDR2 FQGNSA. V shed 0 bases and J shed 4 bases, with 6 bases lying between them. The CDR3 has 14 residues. As DNA, the CDR3 is TGTGCCAGCAGCTTAGCGGGAATCACCGGGGAGCTGTTTTTT. It encodes CASSLAGITGELFF.

This clonotype was observed at least ten times. V and J are TRBV5-1 and TRBJ2-7; D gene unclear. CDR1 and CDR2 from the germline V gene are SGHRS and YFSETQ. This CDR3 is built from 11 residues. V lost 5 bases to trimming and J lost 5 bases, with 8 bases between them. The CDR3 loop is CASSGRDEQYF. DNA of the CDR3: TGCGCCAGCAGTGGAAGGGACGAGCAGTACTTC. Together with reference TRBV5-1 and TRBJ2-7, the CDR3 gives the full variable domain: KAGVTQTPRYLIKTRGQQVTLSCSPISGHRSVSWYQQTPGQGLQFLFEYFSETQRNKGNFPGRFSGRQFSNSRSEMNVSTLELGDSALYLCASSGRDEQYFGPGTRLTVT.